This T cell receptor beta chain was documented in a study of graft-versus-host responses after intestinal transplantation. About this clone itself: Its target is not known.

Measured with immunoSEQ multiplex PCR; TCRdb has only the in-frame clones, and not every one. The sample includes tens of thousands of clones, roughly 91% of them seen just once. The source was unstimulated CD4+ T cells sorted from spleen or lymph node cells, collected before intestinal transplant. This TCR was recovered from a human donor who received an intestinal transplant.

The CDR3 region has the DNA TGTGCCAGCAGCCCGCCCGGGCAGGGGATGAGTGGCTACACCTTC. The encoded protein is CASSPPGQGMSGYTF. The chain recombines TRBV7-9 with TRBJ1-2, with a weak D call TRBD1 (6 bases). Germline loops: CDR1 SEHNR, CDR2 FQNEAQ (reference sequence). V lost 5 bases, J lost 7 bases, and 20 bases lay in between. This CDR3 has 15 amino acids.